These 32 T cell receptor beta chains originate from one sample sequenced in a study of TIL therapy for anti-PD-1-resistant metastatic lung cancer (dated by TCRdb to about 2021). The sample's time point label, in plain terms: pre-treatment sample, taken before nivolumab and TIL therapy. The baseline tumor samples, taken from the same resection that was used to grow TIL, were excised metastases, most often pleural nodules or supraclavicular lymph nodes. TCR beta CDR3 regions were amplified from genomic DNA by bias-controlled multiplex PCR with the immunoSEQ v3 hsTCRB kit. The table was pulled from immuneACCESS by TCRdb, which kept in-frame rearrangements only. Such tables lose some clones; where checked, under half of the loss comes from unresolved V genes, and the rest has no known cause. Counted in this sample were more than 9,000 clones; 58% of them appeared once. About 7% of the sample lies in the top ten.

Sequences were derived from tumor tissue, sampled at baseline. These receptors were taken from a person aged 25 to 85 with non-small cell lung cancer.

V gene TRBV5-1 combines with J gene TRBJ1-6; TRBD1 aligns across 7 bases. V gave up 4 bases and J gave up 9 bases; unmatched junction bases: 13. Germline V gives CDR1 SGHRS, CDR2 YFSETQ. This CDR3 has 16 amino acids. The CDR3 sequence is CASSTEGQVWGSPLHF. In DNA form, the CDR3 reads TGCGCCAGCAGCACCGAAGGACAGGTTTGGGGTTCACCCCTCCACTTT.

Judged by abundance, this clone is medium-sized (0.01 to 0.1%). The CDR3 region has the DNA TGTGCCAGCAGCTTAGGCGGCTGGCGTGAAGCTTTCTTT. Its translation: CASSLGGWREAFF. The chain employs TRBV7-2 and TRBJ1-1; D uncertain. From germline, CDR1 is SGHTA and CDR2 FQGNSA. The CDR3 sequence is 13 residues long. The V gene lost 1 base and the J gene lost 7 bases, with 10 bases spanning the gap.

The chain recombines TRBV12-3 or TRBV12-4 with TRBJ2-1; D unresolved. This CDR3 comprises 13 residues. The germline V and J ends were trimmed by 0 bases and 5 bases, with 5 bases remaining between them. CDR3 protein: CASSLAEDNEQFF. CDR3 DNA sequence: TGTGCCAGCAGTTTAGCTGAGGACAATGAGCAGTTCTTC.

This chain links TRBV5-4 with TRBJ2-7; D is ambiguous. CDR1 is SGHNT and CDR2 is YYREEE in the germline V gene (reference sequence). Trimming took off 1 base at V and 5 bases at J, with 13 bases between the two ends. This CDR3 has 14 residues. In nucleotides, the CDR3 is TGTGCCAGCAGCTTGTGGATAGGAGAGAACGAGCAGTACTTC. Its protein product is CASSLWIGENEQYF.

The chain links TRBV7-2 to TRBJ2-7; 10 bases align to TRBD2. This CDR3 has 15 residues. CDR1 and CDR2 from the germline V gene are SGHTA and FQGNSA. The V segment lost 3 bases and the J segment 2 bases; nucleotides outside the gene matches: 4. In DNA, the CDR3 is TGTGCCAGCAGCTTCCGACTAGCGGGTGCCTACGAGCAGTACTTC. The encoded protein is CASSFRLAGAYEQYF.

This clone was seen a handful of times. The chain recombines TRBV30 with TRBJ1-1; 7 bases agree with TRBD1. Trimming removed 0 bases from V and 4 bases from J; junction bases left unmatched: 5. The CDR3 is 14 amino acids. CDR1 is GTSNPN, CDR2 SVGIG, per germline (reference sequence). Here the CDR3 reads CAWSVLQGGTEAFF. CDR3 in DNA: TGTGCCTGGAGTGTTCTTCAGGGGGGCACTGAAGCTTTCTTT.

V is TRBV6-1 and J is TRBJ1-5; 9 bases align to TRBD1. Trimming cost V 1 base and J 1 base; bases outside gene matches: 5. The CDR3 covers 17 residues. CDR1 and CDR2 (germline): MNHNS, SASEGT. For the CDR3, the DNA is TGTGCCAGCAGTGAAGGGGGGACAGGGCTAAGCAATCAGCCCCAGCATTTT. This gives the protein CASSEGGTGLSNQPQHF.

This clone was counted a few times. V usage is TRBV6-4 and J usage is TRBJ1-5; perhaps TRBD1 as D (5 bases). Trimming removed 4 bases at V and 6 bases at J, with 13 bases between. The CDR3 runs to 14 residues. Germline V CDR1 and CDR2: MRHNA, SNTAGT. Here the CDR3 reads CASSASGTGQPQHF. In DNA, the CDR3 is TGTGCCAGCAGTGCGTCAGGGACGGGTCAGCCCCAGCATTTT.

The genes are TRBV7-6 and TRBJ2-7, with 14 bases lining up with TRBD2. The V and J ends lost 1 base and 3 bases, in that order; junction bases with no gene match: 5. CDR3 length: 17 residues. Germline lookup yields CDR1 SGHVS and CDR2 FNYEAQ. CDR3 amino acids: CASSLGTSGGISYEQYF. CDR3 coding DNA: TGTGCCAGCAGCTTAGGGACTAGCGGGGGGATAAGCTACGAGCAGTACTTC.

V gene TRBV2 combines with J gene TRBJ2-1; 7 bases align to TRBD2. CDR3 size: 14 residues. Germline-derived CDR1 and CDR2 are SNHLY and FYNNEI. V lost 8 bases, J lost 0 bases, and 4 bases stayed unmatched. CDR3 in amino acids: CASLRTSSYNEQFF. In nucleotides, the CDR3 is TGTGCCAGCTTGCGGACTAGCTCCTACAATGAGCAGTTCTTC.

The V call is TRBV5-4, the J call TRBJ1-1; 9 bases are shared with TRBD1. Germline V gene sequence: CDR1 SGHNT, CDR2 YYREEE (reference sequence). The CDR3 runs 15 residues. The V and J ends lost 4 bases and 3 bases, in that order; junction bases with no gene match: 7. The CDR3 is CASSPQTGGDTEAFF. DNA of the CDR3: TGTGCCAGCAGCCCCCAGACAGGGGGGGACACTGAAGCTTTCTTT.

The chain is built from TRBV6-6 and TRBJ2-7, with 9 bases that match TRBD2. The CDR3 covers 14 residues. Per germline, CDR1 MNHNY and CDR2 SVGAGI (reference sequence). Germline trimming cut 7 bases from V and 5 bases from J; bases unmatched to any gene: 9. The CDR3 protein is CASKISGSTDEQYF. DNA of the CDR3: TGTGCCAGCAAAATTAGCGGGAGTACCGACGAGCAGTACTTC.

Relative to its sample, this clone is medium-sized (0.01 to 0.1%). The V call is TRBV30, the J call TRBJ1-1, with no clear D. Germline lookup yields CDR1 GTSNPN and CDR2 SVGIG (reference sequence). The CDR3 is made up of 11 amino acids. V was pared by 0 bases and J by 5 bases, with 4 bases between. CDR3 sequence reads: CAWSVGTEAFF. The CDR3 nucleotides read TGTGCCTGGAGTGTGGGGACTGAAGCTTTCTTT.

This clone has only a few counts. The CDR3 spells CASSVGGSYNEQFF. The CDR3 DNA follows: TGTGCCAGCAGTGTGGGAGGCAGCTACAATGAGCAGTTCTTC. J is TRBJ2-1 and V is TRBV2; weak D call: TRBD2 (6 bases). Germline V gene sequence: CDR1 SNHLY, CDR2 FYNNEI. The germline V and J ends were trimmed by 4 bases and 3 bases, with 10 bases remaining between them. The CDR3 covers 14 residues. The full variable domain, completed using reference TRBV2 and TRBJ2-1, is EPEVTQTPSHQVTQMGQEVILRCVPISNHLYFYWYRQILGQKVEFLVSFYNNEISEKSEIFDDQFSVERPDGSNFTLKIRSTKLEDSAMYFCASSVGGSYNEQFFGPGTRLTVL.

The chain has TRBV5-1 and TRBJ2-1, with TRBD2 identical over 11 bases. CDR3 length: 16 residues. Looked up from germline, CDR1 is SGHRS and CDR2 is YFSETQ. V shed 1 base and J 4 bases; nucleotides not matched to a gene: 4. CDR3 amino acids: CASSLQTSGGYNEQFF. The CDR3 region has the DNA TGCGCCAGCAGCTTGCAAACTAGCGGGGGTTACAATGAGCAGTTCTTC.

The chain joins TRBV6-5 to TRBJ2-1, with a possible D match to TRBD2 (5 bases). Germline V gene data show CDR1 as MNHEY and CDR2 as SVGAGI. The CDR3 totals 15 residues. The V gene lost 6 bases and the J gene lost 1 base, with 13 bases spanning the gap. The CDR3 DNA sequence: TGTGCCAGCAGCGTAGCGTTCGAATCCTACAATGAGCAGTTCTTC. It is translated as CASSVAFESYNEQFF.

The V call is TRBV30, the J call TRBJ1-6; D remains ambiguous. Germline CDR1 is GTSNPN and CDR2 is SVGIG (reference sequence). The CDR3 loop spans 12 amino acids. V lost 2 bases to trimming and J lost 8 bases, with 7 bases between them. CDR3 protein: CAWSSNYSPLHF. The CDR3 DNA reads TGTGCCTGGAGTTCTAACTATTCACCCCTCCACTTT.

The V gene is TRBV2, the J gene TRBJ1-1, with D unclear. From germline, CDR1 is SNHLY and CDR2 FYNNEI. The CDR3 consists of 13 residues. V gave up 5 bases and J gave up 2 bases, with 9 bases separating them. The CDR3 bases are TGTGCCAGCAGTAACACATACAACACTGAAGCTTTCTTT. It is translated as CASSNTYNTEAFF.

V and J are TRBV3-1 (or the pseudogene TRBV3-2) and TRBJ1-5; no clear D. CDR1 and CDR2 (germline): LGHDT, YNNKEL (reference sequence). The CDR3 is 14 amino acids. Trimming shortened V by 4 bases and J by 9 bases, and 16 bases separated the two germline ends. The CDR3 sequence: CASSPGGFTSPQHF. In nucleotides, the CDR3 is TGTGCCAGCAGCCCTGGAGGGTTTACCTCGCCCCAGCATTTT.

There are a few counts of this clone. The chain is built from TRBV6-5 and TRBJ1-2; D not resolved. The V end lost 5 bases, the J end lost 4 bases, and 14 bases lay between the germline ends. The CDR3 sequence is 14 residues long. Germline-derived CDR1 and CDR2 are MNHEY and SVGAGI. Here the CDR3 reads CASSPVSSIYGYTF. The CDR3 nucleotides are TGTGCCAGCAGTCCCGTGTCCTCAATCTATGGCTACACCTTC.

This clone was observed a single time. CDR3 sequence (DNA): TGTGCCAGCTGCCTTCTCGGTCAGCCCCAGCATTTT. Translated, it gives CASCLLGQPQHF. V usage is TRBV12-3 or TRBV12-4 and J usage is TRBJ1-5; the D is unclear. This CDR3 spans 12 amino acids. V lost 8 bases, J lost 6 bases, and 11 bases lay in between.

The V and J genes are TRBV20-1 and TRBJ1-2; tentative D call: TRBD1 (5 bases). Germline loops: CDR1 DFQATT, CDR2 SNEGSKA (reference sequence). V dropped 6 bases and J dropped 7 bases, with 12 bases sitting between them. This CDR3 spans 11 amino acids. CDR3 amino acids: CSARGDRGYTF. The DNA for the CDR3 is TGCAGTGCCCGAGGGGACCGTGGCTACACCTTC.

On this clone: This specimen includes other DNA sequences encoding the same CDR3. CDR3 coding DNA: TGTGCCAGCAGTGAGGCTGGAGAAAAACTGTTTTTT. This encodes CASSEAGEKLFF. The rearrangement joins TRBV6-1 to TRBJ1-4; D is unclear. The CDR3 extends over 12 amino acids. CDR1 is MNHNS, CDR2 SASEGT, per germline. V shed 3 bases and J shed 8 bases, with 7 bases lying between them.

The DNA for the CDR3 is TGTGCCAGCAGCGTAGCGCTAGCGAGGGATACGCAGTATTTT. Translated: CASSVALARDTQYF. This chain connects TRBV9 to TRBJ2-3; maybe TRBD2 (6 bases). The V gene's germline CDR1 is SGDLS and CDR2 YYNGEE. V lost 0 bases and J lost 6, with 11 bases in between. The length of the CDR3 is 14 residues.

V usage is TRBV18 and J usage is TRBJ2-7; tentatively, D is TRBD1 or TRBD2 (5 bases each). CDR1 is KGHSH, CDR2 LQKENI, per germline. V was trimmed by 6 bases and J by 2 bases, leaving 14 bases between them. The CDR3 totals 14 residues. The CDR3 DNA sequence: TGTGCCAGCTCCCGGGGCCAAGCCCCCTACGAGCAGTACTTC. Protein product: CASSRGQAPYEQYF.

This chain connects TRBV7-6 to TRBJ2-7, with 9 bases lining up with TRBD2. V was clipped by 1 base and J by 5 bases; unmatched bases: 6. From germline, CDR1 is SGHVS and CDR2 FNYEAQ. This CDR3 has 15 amino acids. The CDR3 nucleotides are TGTGCCAGCAGCTTAGGGCGGGAGGGCCAGCACGAGCAGTACTTC. Residues: CASSLGREGQHEQYF.

This chain connects TRBV7-2 to TRBJ1-3; no definite D call. Germline V gives CDR1 SGHTA, CDR2 FQGNSA. Trimming pared 0 bases from V and 5 bases from J, leaving 11 bases between. The CDR3 is 15 residues long. The CDR3 sequence is CASSLADIGRNTIYF. For the CDR3, the DNA is TGTGCCAGCAGCTTAGCTGACATCGGTAGAAACACCATATATTTT.

The CDR3, as DNA: TGCGCCAGCAGCCAAGAAGGGACTAAAAGCACAGATACGCAGTATTTT. Translation: CASSQEGTKSTDTQYF. This chain joins TRBV4-1 and TRBJ2-3; 7 bases align to TRBD2. The CDR3 contains 16 residues. From germline, CDR1 is MGHRA and CDR2 YSYEKL. V trimming: 0 bases; J trimming: 0 bases; junction bases outside the gene matches: 3.

The genes are TRBV6-5 and TRBJ2-7; TRBD2 agrees at 10 bases. With 6 bases clipped from V and 5 bases from J, the junction kept 10 bases outside the gene matches. Germline V CDR1 and CDR2: MNHEY, SVGAGI. There are 15 residues in the CDR3. This CDR3 reads CASRERGGRANEQYF. The CDR3 bases are TGTGCCAGCAGGGAGCGGGGGGGCCGGGCGAACGAGCAGTACTTC.

CDR3 DNA: TGTGCCAGCAGCTTGGGACTGGACAGATCCTACGAGCAGTACTTC. Translated, it gives CASSLGLDRSYEQYF. The genes are TRBV5-5 and TRBJ2-7, with D possibly matching TRBD1 (6 bases). The CDR3 is 15 amino acids. The V and J ends lost 0 bases and 1 base respectively, with 11 bases between them. The germline gives CDR1 SGHKS, CDR2 YYEKEE (reference sequence).

The V gene is TRBV5-1, the J gene TRBJ2-7; 11 nucleotides match TRBD1. V trimming: 0 bases; J trimming: 5 bases; junction bases outside the gene matches: 4. Looked up from germline, CDR1 is SGHRS and CDR2 is YFSETQ. This CDR3 is 15 amino acids long. CDR3 sequence: CASSLAGTGGHEQYF. CDR3 nucleotide sequence: TGCGCCAGCAGCTTGGCCGGGACAGGGGGTCACGAGCAGTACTTC.

The chain combines TRBV10-2 with TRBJ2-5, with TRBD2 matching over 8 bases. The V gene end was trimmed by 7 bases and the J gene end by 1 base; junction bases not matched to a gene: 11. Germline loops: CDR1 WSHSY, CDR2 SAAADI. This CDR3 spans 16 amino acids. CDR3 protein: CASTPQGGGPQETQYF. The CDR3 DNA reads as TGCGCCAGCACCCCCCAAGGCGGGGGGCCCCAAGAGACCCAGTACTTC.